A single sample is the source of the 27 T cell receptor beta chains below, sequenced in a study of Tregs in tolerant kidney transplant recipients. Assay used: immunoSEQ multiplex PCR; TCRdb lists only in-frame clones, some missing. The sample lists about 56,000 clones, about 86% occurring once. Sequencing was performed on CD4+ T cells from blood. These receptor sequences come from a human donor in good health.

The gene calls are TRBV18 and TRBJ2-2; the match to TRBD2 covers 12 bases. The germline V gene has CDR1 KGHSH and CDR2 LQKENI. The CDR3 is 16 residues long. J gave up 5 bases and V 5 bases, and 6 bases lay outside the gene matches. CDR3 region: CASSATSGGPTGELFF. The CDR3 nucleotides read TGTGCCAGCTCAGCGACTAGCGGGGGACCTACCGGGGAGCTGTTTTTT.

The CDR3 is CASSFGYRGRDIQYF. The CDR3, as DNA: TGTGCCAGCAGCTTTGGTTACAGGGGGCGCGACATTCAGTACTTC. The chain couples TRBV5-6 to TRBJ2-4; 9 bases agree with TRBD1. Germline CDR1 and CDR2: SGHDT and YYEEEE. This CDR3 is built from 15 residues. Trimming at V came to 2 bases and at J to 8 bases, leaving 8 bases not matched to a gene.

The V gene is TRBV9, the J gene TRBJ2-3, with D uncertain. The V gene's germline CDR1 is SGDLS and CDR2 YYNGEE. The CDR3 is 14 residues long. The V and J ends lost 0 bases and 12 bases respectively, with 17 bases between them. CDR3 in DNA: TGTGCCAGCAGCGTAGTGGGTGAACCTTTCAACCAGTATTTT. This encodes CASSVVGEPFNQYF.

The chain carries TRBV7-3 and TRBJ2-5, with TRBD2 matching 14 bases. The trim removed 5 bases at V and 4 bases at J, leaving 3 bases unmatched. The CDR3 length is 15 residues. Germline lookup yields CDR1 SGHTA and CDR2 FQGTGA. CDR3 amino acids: CASSPGTSGGETQYF. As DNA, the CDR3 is TGTGCCAGCAGCCCTGGGACTAGCGGGGGAGAGACCCAGTACTTC.

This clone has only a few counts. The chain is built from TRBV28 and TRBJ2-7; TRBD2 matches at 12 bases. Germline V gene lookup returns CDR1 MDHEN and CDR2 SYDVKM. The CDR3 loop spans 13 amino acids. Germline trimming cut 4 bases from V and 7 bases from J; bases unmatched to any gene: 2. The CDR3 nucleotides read TGTGCCAGCAGTTCCGGACTAGCGGGAGAGCAGTACTTC. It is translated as CASSSGLAGEQYF.

The CDR3 nucleotides read TGTGCCAGCAGCTTAGACGCGCAGGGGGTGGGAGGGCAGTTCTTC. Translated, it gives CASSLDAQGVGGQFF. V usage is TRBV7-2 and J usage is TRBJ2-1, with D perhaps matching TRBD1 (7 bases). The CDR3 is made up of 15 amino acids. Trimming shortened V by 1 base and J by 12 bases, and 19 bases separated the two germline ends. CDR1 and CDR2 (germline): SGHTA, FQGNSA.

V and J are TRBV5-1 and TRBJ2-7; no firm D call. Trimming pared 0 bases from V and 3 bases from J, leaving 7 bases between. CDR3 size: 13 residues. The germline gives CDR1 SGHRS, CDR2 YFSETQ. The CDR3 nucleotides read TGCGCCAGCAGCTTGGAGGCCAACTACGAGCAGTACTTC. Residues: CASSLEANYEQYF.

In DNA, the CDR3 is TGTGCCAGCAGCTTAGCTCGTATTACAACTAATGAAAAACTGTTTTTT. Its protein product is CASSLARITTNEKLFF. The chain joins TRBV7-2 to TRBJ1-4; D unclear. This CDR3 comprises 16 residues. Germline V gene lookup returns CDR1 SGHTA and CDR2 FQGNSA. V was shortened by 0 bases and J by 0 bases, with 8 bases between the two germline ends. Supplemented by reference TRBV7-2 and TRBJ1-4, the full variable domain reads GAGVSQSPSNKVTEKGKDVELRCDPISGHTALYWYRQSLGQGLEFLIYFQGNSAPDKSGLPSDRFSAERTGGSVSTLTIQRTQQEDSAVYLCASSLARITTNEKLFFGSGTQLSVL.

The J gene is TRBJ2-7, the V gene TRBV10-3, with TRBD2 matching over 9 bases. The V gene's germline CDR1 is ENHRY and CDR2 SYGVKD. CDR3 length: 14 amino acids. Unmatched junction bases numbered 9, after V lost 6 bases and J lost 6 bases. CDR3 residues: CAISPGLAQTEQYF. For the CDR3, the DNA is TGTGCCATCAGCCCGGGACTAGCCCAAACCGAGCAGTACTTC.

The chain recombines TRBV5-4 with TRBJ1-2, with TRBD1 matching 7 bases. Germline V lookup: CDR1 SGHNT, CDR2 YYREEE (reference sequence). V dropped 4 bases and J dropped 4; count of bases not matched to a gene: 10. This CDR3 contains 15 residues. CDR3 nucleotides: TGTGCCAGCAGCCCCAAAACACAGGGGACCTATGGCTACACCTTC. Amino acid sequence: CASSPKTQGTYGYTF.

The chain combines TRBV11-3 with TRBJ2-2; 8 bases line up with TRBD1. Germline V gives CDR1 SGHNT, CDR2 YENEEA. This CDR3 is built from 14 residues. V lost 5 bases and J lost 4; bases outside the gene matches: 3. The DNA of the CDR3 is TGTGCCAGCAGCCGAGACAGGGGCACCGGGGAGCTGTTTTTT. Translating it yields CASSRDRGTGELFF. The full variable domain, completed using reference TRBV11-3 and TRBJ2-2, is EAGVVQSPRYKIIEKKQPVAFWCNPISGHNTLYWYLQNLGQGPELLIRYENEEAVDDSQLPKDRFSAERLKGVDSTLKIQPAELGDSAVYLCASSRDRGTGELFFGEGSRLTVL.

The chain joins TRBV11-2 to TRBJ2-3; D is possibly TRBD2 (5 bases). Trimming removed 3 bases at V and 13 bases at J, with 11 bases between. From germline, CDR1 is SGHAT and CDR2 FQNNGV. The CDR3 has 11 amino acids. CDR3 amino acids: CASSLAVEEYF. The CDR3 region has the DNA TGTGCCAGCAGCTTGGCAGTGGAGGAGTATTTT.

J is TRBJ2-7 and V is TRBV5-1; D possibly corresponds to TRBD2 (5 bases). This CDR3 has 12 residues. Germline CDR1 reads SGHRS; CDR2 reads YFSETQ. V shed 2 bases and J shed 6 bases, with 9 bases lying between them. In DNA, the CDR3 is TGCGCCAGCAGCTTCGGGGTTGCCGAGCAGTACTTC. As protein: CASSFGVAEQYF.

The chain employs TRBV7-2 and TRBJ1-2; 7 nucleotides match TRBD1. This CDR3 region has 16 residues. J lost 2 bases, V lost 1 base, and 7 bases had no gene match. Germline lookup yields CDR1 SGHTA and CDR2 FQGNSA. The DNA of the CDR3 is TGTGCCAGCAGCTTAGATGGAGGGGGCATCAACTATGGCTACACCTTC. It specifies CASSLDGGGINYGYTF.

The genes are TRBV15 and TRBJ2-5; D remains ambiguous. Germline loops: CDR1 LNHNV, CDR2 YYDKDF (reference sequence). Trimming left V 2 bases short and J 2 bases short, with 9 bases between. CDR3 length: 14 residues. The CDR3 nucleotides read TGTGCCACCAGCAGATGGGGATCACAAGAGACCCAGTACTTC. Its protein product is CATSRWGSQETQYF.

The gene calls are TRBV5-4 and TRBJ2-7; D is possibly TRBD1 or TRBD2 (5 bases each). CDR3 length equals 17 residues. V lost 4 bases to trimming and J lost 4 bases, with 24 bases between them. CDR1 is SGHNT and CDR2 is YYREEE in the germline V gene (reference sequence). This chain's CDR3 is CASSRNEPGSGPYEQYF. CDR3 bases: TGTGCCAGCAGCCGCAACGAACCGGGATCAGGGCCTTACGAGCAGTACTTC.

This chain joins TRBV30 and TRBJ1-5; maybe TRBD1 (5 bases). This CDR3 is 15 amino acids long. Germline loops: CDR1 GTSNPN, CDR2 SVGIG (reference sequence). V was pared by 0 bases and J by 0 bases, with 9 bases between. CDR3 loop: CAWSVRGSSNQPQHF. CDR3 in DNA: TGTGCCTGGAGTGTACGGGGCAGTAGCAATCAGCCCCAGCATTTT.

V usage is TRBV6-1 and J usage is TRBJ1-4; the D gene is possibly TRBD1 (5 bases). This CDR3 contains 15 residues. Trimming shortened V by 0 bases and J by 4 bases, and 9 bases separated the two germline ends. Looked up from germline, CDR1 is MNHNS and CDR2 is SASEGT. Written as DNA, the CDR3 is TGTGCCAGCAGTGAAGCTCGACAGCTTAATGAAAAACTGTTTTTT. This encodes CASSEARQLNEKLFF.

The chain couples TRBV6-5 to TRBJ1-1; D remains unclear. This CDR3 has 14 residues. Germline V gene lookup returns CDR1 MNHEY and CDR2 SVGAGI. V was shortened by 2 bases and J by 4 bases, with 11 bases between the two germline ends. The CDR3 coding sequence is TGTGCCAGCAGTTACAGGGAAGGAAGCACTGAAGCTTTCTTT. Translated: CASSYREGSTEAFF.

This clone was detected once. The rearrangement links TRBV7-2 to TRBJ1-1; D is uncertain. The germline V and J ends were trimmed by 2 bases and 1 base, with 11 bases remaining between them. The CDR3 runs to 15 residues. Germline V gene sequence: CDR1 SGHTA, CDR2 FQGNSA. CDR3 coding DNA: TGTGCCAGCAGCTTATCTGGGGTATCGAACACTGAAGCTTTCTTT. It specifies CASSLSGVSNTEAFF.

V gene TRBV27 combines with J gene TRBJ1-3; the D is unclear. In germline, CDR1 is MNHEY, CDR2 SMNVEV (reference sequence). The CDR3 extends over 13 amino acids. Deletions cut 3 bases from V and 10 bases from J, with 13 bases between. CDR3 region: CASSFRGLGTIYF. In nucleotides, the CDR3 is TGTGCCAGCAGTTTTCGAGGGCTCGGGACCATATATTTT.

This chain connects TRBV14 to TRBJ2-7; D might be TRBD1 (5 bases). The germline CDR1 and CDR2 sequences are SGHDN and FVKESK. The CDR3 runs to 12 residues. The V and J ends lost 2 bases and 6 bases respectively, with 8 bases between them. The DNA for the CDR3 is TGTGCCAGCAGCCAAAGCAGGGCCGAGCAGTACTTC. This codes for CASSQSRAEQYF.

The CDR3 sequence: CASSDSQGLGEQFF. The CDR3 coding sequence is TGTGCCAGCAGTGATTCACAGGGGCTAGGTGAGCAGTTCTTC. The chain joins TRBV6-4 to TRBJ2-1, with 7 nucleotides matching TRBD1. Looked up from germline, CDR1 is MRHNA and CDR2 is SNTAGT. The J segment lost 9 bases and the V segment lost 3 bases, leaving 8 bases of the junction unmatched. The CDR3 covers 14 residues.

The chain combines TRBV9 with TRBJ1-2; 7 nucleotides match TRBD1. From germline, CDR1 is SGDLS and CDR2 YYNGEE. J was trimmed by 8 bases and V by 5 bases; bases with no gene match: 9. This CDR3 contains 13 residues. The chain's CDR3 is CASREGQWGGYTF. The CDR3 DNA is TGTGCCAGCAGAGAGGGACAGTGGGGAGGCTACACCTTC.

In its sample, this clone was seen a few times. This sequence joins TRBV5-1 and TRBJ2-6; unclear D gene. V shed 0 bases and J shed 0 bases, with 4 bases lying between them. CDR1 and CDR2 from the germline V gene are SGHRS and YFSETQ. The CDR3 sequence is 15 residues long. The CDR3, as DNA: TGCGCCAGCAGCTTGGGAGGCTCTGGGGCCAACGTCCTGACTTTC. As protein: CASSLGGSGANVLTF.

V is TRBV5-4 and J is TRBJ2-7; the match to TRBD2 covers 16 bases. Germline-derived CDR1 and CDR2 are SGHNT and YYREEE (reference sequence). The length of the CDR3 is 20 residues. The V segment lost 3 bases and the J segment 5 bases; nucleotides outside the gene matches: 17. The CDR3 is CASSSPGLAGGPEYGHEQYF. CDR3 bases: TGTGCCAGCAGCTCGCCGGGACTAGCGGGAGGGCCGGAGTACGGCCACGAGCAGTACTTC.

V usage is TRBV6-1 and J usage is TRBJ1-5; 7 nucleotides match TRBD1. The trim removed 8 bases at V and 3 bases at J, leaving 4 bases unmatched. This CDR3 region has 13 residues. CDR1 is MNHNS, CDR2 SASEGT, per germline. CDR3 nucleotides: TGTGCCAGCGGACAGGCGATCAATCAGCCCCAGCATTTT. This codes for CASGQAINQPQHF.